Shown below are 28 T cell receptor beta chains from a single sample sequenced in a study of blood T cell repertoires in COVID-19. The data were produced by immunoSEQ multiplex PCR, yet TCRdb's version contains in-frame clones alone and is incomplete. The sample records some 350,000 clones, roughly 90% being singletons. Sequenced material: peripheral blood. These receptors were taken from a woman aged 25-40 years with COVID-19, enrolled during active disease.

The V and J genes are TRBV12-2 and TRBJ2-7; the D call TRBD2 from the table was never checked on the DNA. TRBV12-2 represents a pseudogene. The CDR3 totals 21 residues. This CDR3 is CASRLGVPGGTLPFSSYEQYV. Here the CDR3 DNA reads TGTGCAAGTCGCTTAGGTGTCCCGGGAGGGACCTTACCTTTCAGCTCCTACGAGCAGTACGTC.

Points on this clone: The junction departs from germline at one end; a sequencing error may be responsible. This chain uses TRBV4-1 with TRBJ1-1, with a possible D match to TRBD1 (6 bases). Per germline, CDR1 MGHRA and CDR2 YSYEKL. CDR3 length equals 19 residues. The CDR3 nucleotides are TGCGCCAGCAGCCACCCGCTACAGGGAAGTGCAAGGCAGAACTCTGAAGCTTTCTTT. This sequence encodes CASSHPLQGSARQNSEAFF.

The chain combines TRBV2 with TRBJ2-7, with D possibly matching TRBD1 (6 bases). CDR3 length equals 13 residues. Trimming left V 6 bases short and J 5 bases short, with 14 bases between. Germline CDR1 reads SNHLY; CDR2 reads FYNNEI. In nucleotides, the CDR3 is TGTGCCAGCAGGGAAACAGGGTCCAACGAGCAGTACTTC. Its protein product is CASRETGSNEQYF.

To note about this clone: This sample includes further DNA sequences coding for the same CDR3. The chain joins TRBV5-1 to TRBJ1-1; D may be TRBD1 (5 bases). Deletions cut 4 bases from V and 3 bases from J, with 10 bases between. The CDR3 extends over 13 amino acids. Germline CDR1 and CDR2: SGHRS and YFSETQ. CDR3 bases: TGCGCCAGCAGCCTGGGCAGGGACACTGAAGCTTTCTTT. Translation: CASSLGRDTEAFF.

This rearrangement joins TRBV4-1 to TRBJ2-5; the match to TRBD2 covers 8 bases. Germline V gene data show CDR1 as MGHRA and CDR2 as YSYEKL. The trim removed 7 bases at V and 0 bases at J, leaving 10 bases unmatched. This CDR3 spans 16 amino acids. The CDR3 bases are TGCGCCAGCACTCAAACCGGGGGGGCGTACCAAGAGACCCAGTACTTC. As protein: CASTQTGGAYQETQYF.

This clone was detected once. The chain uses TRBV9 and TRBJ2-3; 9 positions match TRBD2. This CDR3 spans 14 amino acids. From germline, CDR1 is SGDLS and CDR2 YYNGEE. The junction had 5 bases not matched to a gene; V was cut back by 5 bases and J by 4 bases. The chain's CDR3 is CASRRGGAADTQYF. The CDR3 DNA reads as TGTGCCAGCAGGCGGGGGGGGGCGGCAGATACGCAGTATTTT. Based on the CDR3 plus reference TRBV9 and TRBJ2-3, the full variable domain is DSGVTQTPKHLITATGQRVTLRCSPRSGDLSVYWYQQSLDQGLQFLIQYYNGEERAKGNILERFSAQQFPDLHSELNLSSLELGDSALYFCASRRGGAADTQYFGPGTRLTVL.

The gene calls are TRBV19 and TRBJ1-1; D is possibly TRBD1 (6 bases). The V and J ends lost 4 bases and 1 base respectively, with 13 bases between them. The CDR3 is 15 residues long. Per germline, CDR1 LNHDA and CDR2 SQIVND (reference sequence). The CDR3 sequence is CASSTPGRGNTEAFF. CDR3 DNA: TGTGCCAGTAGTACACCGGGCAGGGGGAACACTGAAGCTTTCTTT. Together with reference TRBV19 and TRBJ1-1, the CDR3 gives the full variable domain: DGGITQSPKYLFRKEGQNVTLSCEQNLNHDAMYWYRQDPGQGLRLIYYSQIVNDFQKGDIAEGYSVSREKKESFPLTVTSAQKNPTAFYLCASSTPGRGNTEAFFGQGTRLTVV.

The count of this clone is one. The junction shows a germline mismatch at one end, possibly a read error. The gene calls are TRBV6-2 or TRBV6-3 and TRBJ2-5, with D possibly matching TRBD1 (7 bases). This CDR3 comprises 12 residues. Germline CDR1 and CDR2: MNHEY and SVGEGT. The chain's CDR3 is CASTYRGTVEYF. The CDR3 DNA sequence: TGTGCCAGCACTTACCGCGGGACAGTCGAATACTTC.

In its sample, this clone was seen once. The gene calls are TRBV24-1 and TRBJ1-5, with 9 bases identical to TRBD1. Germline CDR1 is KGHDR and CDR2 is SFDVKD. J lost 5 bases, V lost 2 bases, and 6 bases had no gene match. The CDR3 totals 16 residues. CDR3 bases: TGTGCCACCAGTGATTCGTACAGGGGGCGCGATCAGCCCCAGCATTTT. Translated, it gives CATSDSYRGRDQPQHF.

The V and J genes are TRBV3-1 (or the pseudogene TRBV3-2) and TRBJ1-5, with D possibly matching TRBD1 (6 bases). The CDR3 is 16 amino acids. The germline CDR1 and CDR2 sequences are LGHDT and YNNKEL (reference sequence). V was cut by 1 base and J by 1 base, with 11 bases left in between. CDR3 nucleotides: TGTGCCAGCAGCCAAGGGGGGCCGGTAAGCAATCAGCCCCAGCATTTT. The encoded protein is CASSQGGPVSNQPQHF.

The V gene is TRBV4-2, the J gene TRBJ2-3; TRBD2 agrees at 10 bases. The CDR3 length is 16 residues. The germline CDR1 and CDR2 sequences are LGHNA and YNFKEQ. V shed 5 bases, J shed 2 bases, and the junction held 7 bases outside the gene matches. The CDR3 region has the DNA TGTGCCAGCAGCGTAGGGACTAGCGCATTCACAGATACGCAGTATTTT. Translation: CASSVGTSAFTDTQYF.

The V and J genes are TRBV4-3 and TRBJ1-2; 7 bases fit TRBD1. V trimming: 0 bases; J trimming: 4 bases; junction bases outside the gene matches: 2. Germline CDR1 reads LGHNA; CDR2 reads YSLEER. The CDR3 has 14 residues. In DNA, the CDR3 is TGCGCCAGCAGCCAAGAGGGACAGATCTATGGCTACACCTTC. Protein: CASSQEGQIYGYTF.

This sequence joins TRBV7-9 and TRBJ2-2; tentatively, D is TRBD1 (5 bases). Germline loops: CDR1 SEHNR, CDR2 FQNEAQ (reference sequence). V was pared by 2 bases and J by 0 bases, with 10 bases between. This CDR3 has 16 amino acids. The CDR3, as DNA: TGTGCCAGCAGCTTATCGGCCAGGGCGAACACCGGGGAGCTGTTTTTT. Translation: CASSLSARANTGELFF.

J is TRBJ1-5 and V is TRBV28, with D hard to call. Per germline, CDR1 MDHEN and CDR2 SYDVKM. V was shortened by 3 bases and J by 0 bases, with 21 bases between the two germline ends. This CDR3 has 19 residues. In DNA, the CDR3 is TGTGCCAGCAGTTTGAGGGAGATAGTCATAGGATATAGCAATCAGCCCCAGCATTTT. Encoded protein: CASSLREIVIGYSNQPQHF.

The J gene is TRBJ2-2, the V gene TRBV20-1; D might be TRBD2 (5 bases). The V gene lost 3 bases and the J gene lost 4 bases, with 6 bases spanning the gap. There are 12 residues in the CDR3. Germline values: CDR1 DFQATT, CDR2 SNEGSKA (reference sequence). CDR3 nucleotides: TGCAGTGCTAGTGCGGGCACCGGGGAGCTGTTTTTT. The encoded protein is CSASAGTGELFF.

In its sample, this clone was seen once. The V call is TRBV2, the J call TRBJ2-3; 13 positions match TRBD2. V lost 1 base and J lost 6; bases outside the gene matches: 4. Germline CDR1 SNHLY, CDR2 FYNNEI. The length of the CDR3 is 16 residues. The CDR3 region is CASSEGTSGGFDTQYF. In DNA, the CDR3 is TGTGCCAGCAGTGAAGGGACTAGCGGGGGATTCGATACGCAGTATTTT.

The rearrangement links TRBV5-6 to TRBJ1-3; D gene uncertain. V was cut by 5 bases and J by 1 base, with 25 bases left in between. The CDR3 has 19 residues. From germline, CDR1 is SGHDT and CDR2 YYEEEE. CDR3 in amino acids: CASSFSGRPVIYSGNTIYF. CDR3 nucleotides: TGTGCCAGCAGTTTCAGTGGGCGTCCGGTTATCTATTCTGGAAACACCATATATTTT.

The chain is built from TRBV20-1 and TRBJ2-7; TRBD1 aligns across 10 bases. V was pared by 3 bases and J by 0 bases, with 5 bases of the junction left unmatched. Germline CDR1 is DFQATT and CDR2 is SNEGSKA (reference sequence). This CDR3 has 15 residues. The CDR3 DNA reads TGCAGTGCTAGTCCCGGGACAGGGGTCTCCTACGAGCAGTACTTC. The encoded protein is CSASPGTGVSYEQYF.

The CDR3 sequence: CASSTPGTSGSLPSYNEQFF. As DNA, the CDR3 is TGCGCCAGCAGCACCCCCGGGACTAGCGGATCGTTACCCTCCTACAATGAGCAGTTCTTC. V usage is TRBV5-1 and J usage is TRBJ2-1; TRBD2 agrees at 11 bases. V trimming: 4 bases; J trimming: 0 bases; junction bases outside the gene matches: 15. This CDR3 comprises 20 residues. Looked up from germline, CDR1 is SGHRS and CDR2 is YFSETQ.

This chain links TRBV12-5 with TRBJ1-4; 7 positions agree with TRBD1. The trim removed 5 bases at V and 4 bases at J, leaving 4 bases unmatched. Germline V gene lookup returns CDR1 LGHNT and CDR2 FRNRAP. CDR3 length: 14 residues. As DNA, the CDR3 is TGTGCTAGTGGTGTCGGGACAGTTAATGAAAAACTGTTTTTT. Residues: CASGVGTVNEKLFF. The full variable domain, in which reference TRBV12-5 and TRBJ1-4 provide the parts outside the CDR3, is DARVTQTPRHKVTEMGQEVTMRCQPILGHNTVFWYRQTMMQGLELLAYFRNRAPLDDSGMPKDRFSAEMPDATLATLKIQPSEPRDSAVYFCASGVGTVNEKLFFGSGTQLSVL.

V is TRBV7-8 and J is TRBJ2-7; perhaps TRBD1 as D (5 bases). Trimming removed 1 base at V and 7 bases at J, with 17 bases between. Germline CDR1 is SGHVS and CDR2 is FQNEAQ. The CDR3 sequence is 15 residues long. The CDR3 loop reads CASSLVRGISKEQYF. For the CDR3, the DNA is TGTGCCAGCAGCTTAGTTAGGGGTATATCTAAAGAGCAGTACTTC.

The chain is built from TRBV24-1 and TRBJ2-7; the D gene is possibly TRBD2 (5 bases). CDR3 length: 12 amino acids. Trimming shortened V by 12 bases and J by 3 bases, and 14 bases separated the two germline ends. Germline values: CDR1 KGHDR, CDR2 SFDVKD. CDR3 in amino acids: CAPPGFLYEQYV. The CDR3 DNA reads TGTGCCCCCCCGGGATTCCTCTACGAGCAGTACGTC.

This sequence joins TRBV13 and TRBJ2-2; D is ambiguous. This CDR3 has 14 amino acids. Trimming stripped 0 bases from V and 7 bases from J, with 9 bases between. The germline V gene encodes CDR1 PRHDT and CDR2 FYEKMQ (reference sequence). The CDR3 sequence: CASSLGLLHGELFF. In nucleotides, the CDR3 is TGTGCCAGCAGCTTAGGCCTACTCCACGGGGAGCTGTTTTTT.

This chain connects TRBV5-1 to TRBJ1-1; D is unresolved. Per germline, CDR1 SGHRS and CDR2 YFSETQ. V lost 1 base, J lost 3 bases, and 10 bases lay in between. The CDR3 runs to 14 residues. The CDR3 region is CASSLWSIDTEAFF. The CDR3 region has the DNA TGCGCCAGCAGCTTGTGGAGTATAGACACTGAAGCTTTCTTT.

This chain joins TRBV6-4 and TRBJ2-2; the D gene is possibly TRBD1 (5 bases). The V gene lost 0 bases and the J gene lost 1 base, with 12 bases spanning the gap. The CDR3 extends over 17 amino acids. Germline loops: CDR1 MRHNA, CDR2 SNTAGT. The CDR3, as DNA: TGTGCCAGCAGTGACTCGACCAGGGTGCTGAACACCGGGGAGCTGTTTTTT. Residues: CASSDSTRVLNTGELFF.

The chain couples TRBV9 to TRBJ2-7, with D maybe TRBD2 (5 bases). Per the germline V gene, CDR1 is SGDLS and CDR2 is YYNGEE. The ends were cut back, 1 base at V and 2 bases at J, with 10 bases in the middle. This CDR3 comprises 14 residues. The CDR3 bases are TGTGCCAGCAGCGTACAGAGGGAGACCTACGAGCAGTACGTC. Residues: CASSVQRETYEQYV.

The V and J genes are TRBV21-1 and TRBJ2-7; the table's D call, TRBD2, was not checked against the DNA. TRBV21-1 represents a pseudogene. There are 16 residues in the CDR3. The CDR3 sequence: CASSIGGPAGGEEQYV. The CDR3, as DNA: TGTGCCAGCAGCATTGGTGGTCCAGCGGGAGGTGAGGAGCAGTACGTC.

The V gene is TRBV28, the J gene TRBJ1-5; D may be TRBD1 (6 bases). CDR1 and CDR2 from the germline V gene are MDHEN and SYDVKM. V dropped 6 bases and J dropped 6 bases, with 18 bases sitting between them. There are 15 residues in the CDR3. The CDR3 sequence: CASSPPGQRVQPQHF. In nucleotides, the CDR3 is TGTGCCAGCAGCCCGCCGGGACAACGGGTTCAGCCCCAGCATTTT.